These T cell receptor beta chains were read from a single sample in a study of prognosis after radiotherapy for stage I lung cancer. One entry per CDR3 protein, called by TCRdb with MiXCR from the multiplex PCR reads. There are tens of thousands of distinct CDR3 sequences in the sample; about 24% occur only once, and less than 30% lies in the top ten. The starting material was PBMCs, obtained before or after stereotactic body radiation therapy (not recorded which). These TCRs come from a donor aged 50 or older with non-small cell lung cancer. Both conserved end residues are part of each CDR3. A D gene is named only where the DNA matches it firmly. Clone size, where shown, is once, few, many, or a class for clones that have expanded.

j_call: TRBJ2-3
d_call: -
clone_size: -
v_call: TRBV5-1
cdr3_aa: CASSLIGWGDLDTQYF

j_call: TRBJ2-2
d_call: TRBD2
clone_size: -
v_call: TRBV5-1
cdr3_aa: CASLGTSGTGELFF

j_call: TRBJ1-2
d_call: -
clone_size: many
v_call: TRBV28
cdr3_aa: CASSLQYGYTF

j_call: TRBJ2-3
d_call: -
clone_size: many
v_call: TRBV7-8
cdr3_aa: CASSLLSSTDTQYF

j_call: TRBJ1-1
d_call: -
clone_size: many
v_call: TRBV20-1
cdr3_aa: CSAHGGNTEAFF

j_call: TRBJ2-3
d_call: -
clone_size: -
v_call: TRBV29-1
cdr3_aa: CGVVDGTSTDTQYF

j_call: TRBJ2-1
d_call: -
clone_size: many
v_call: TRBV18
cdr3_aa: CASSLTAGTHNEQFF

j_call: TRBJ2-7
d_call: TRBD1
clone_size: many
v_call: TRBV20-1
cdr3_aa: CSARGTETYEQYF

j_call: TRBJ1-5
d_call: -
clone_size: -
v_call: TRBV28
cdr3_aa: CASSLPAGWGGYSNQPQHF

j_call: TRBJ1-4
d_call: -
clone_size: many
v_call: TRBV5-1
cdr3_aa: CASSVGSANEKLFF